The 14 T cell receptor beta chains below all came from one sample that was sequenced in a study of post-analysis software for immune sequencing data. TCR beta cDNA libraries included unique molecular identifiers. TCRdb itself ran the PCR reads through MiXCR, one entry per CDR3 protein. The data show about 540,000 distinct CDR3 sequences, about a third seen once. The antigens of these receptors remain unknown. Study-level results: There were roughly 5 TRBV segments more frequent in patients than controls, and TRBV5-6, TRBV5-1 and TRBV20-1 were among them.

The sequencing input was blood. These receptors came from a girl aged 2 to 17 with multiple sclerosis.

This clonotype was counted between two and nine times. V gene TRBV10-3 combines with J gene TRBJ2-5, with D possibly TRBD2 on 6 matching bases. Trimming cost V 6 bases and J 5 bases, with 10 bases left between them. The germline V gene has CDR1 ENHRY and CDR2 SYGVKD. The CDR3 sequence is 12 residues long. CDR3 protein: CAIRGEAETQYF. CDR3 DNA: TGTGCCATCAGGGGGGAGGCCGAGACCCAGTACTTC.

The rearrangement uses TRBV24-1 and TRBJ2-1; 12 nucleotides match TRBD2. V gave up 5 bases and J gave up 0 bases; unmatched junction bases: 13. This CDR3 spans 20 amino acids. Germline CDR1 reads KGHDR; CDR2 reads SFDVKD. CDR3 sequence: CATSARATSGGSSSYNEQFF. The CDR3, as DNA: TGTGCCACCAGTGCCAGGGCAACTAGCGGGGGGTCTAGCTCCTACAATGAGCAGTTCTTC.

The CDR3 region is CSARDPGQRGDTQYF. DNA of the CDR3: TGCAGTGCTAGAGATCCAGGACAGAGAGGGGATACGCAGTATTTT. The chain couples TRBV20-1 to TRBJ2-3; D is perhaps TRBD1 (6 bases). The CDR3 runs to 15 residues. Looked up from germline, CDR1 is DFQATT and CDR2 is SNEGSKA (reference sequence). V shed 0 bases and J shed 6 bases, with 16 bases lying between them.

A note on this clonotype: The junction departs from germline at one end; a sequencing error may be responsible. The chain joins TRBV9 to TRBJ2-1, with unresolved D. This CDR3 is 16 amino acids long. In germline, CDR1 is SGDLS, CDR2 YYNGEE. The CDR3 protein is CASSARLDPSYDEQFF. CDR3 nucleotides: TGTGCCAGCAGCGCCCGTCTAGATCCTTCCTACGATGAGCAGTTCTTC. Full variable domain (outside the CDR3, taken from reference TRBV9 and TRBJ2-1): DSGVTQTPKHLITATGQRVTLRCSPRSGDLSVYWYQQSLDQGLQFLIQYYNGEERAKGNILERFSAQQFPDLHSELNLSSLELGDSALYFCASSARLDPSYDEQFFGPGTRLTVL.

V gene TRBV29-1 combines with J gene TRBJ2-6; 7 bases agree with TRBD1. Per germline, CDR1 SQVTM and CDR2 ANQGSEA. This CDR3 has 15 residues. After removal of 4 bases from V and 4 bases from J, the junction contained 7 bases not matched to a gene. The CDR3 loop is CSVGGQPAGANVLTF. The DNA of the CDR3 is TGCAGCGTTGGGGGACAGCCAGCGGGGGCCAACGTCCTGACTTTC.

The chain links TRBV9 to TRBJ2-1; D is perhaps TRBD1 (5 bases). The CDR3 sequence is 13 residues long. CDR1 is SGDLS and CDR2 is YYNGEE in the germline V gene. The V end lost 4 bases, the J end lost 7 bases, and 12 bases lay between the germline ends. The CDR3 loop is CASSLGAPNEQFF. The CDR3 DNA reads TGTGCCAGCAGCCTTGGGGCACCAAATGAGCAGTTCTTC.

The chain links TRBV6-5 to TRBJ1-2, with 7 bases that match TRBD1. The CDR3 has 15 amino acids. V shed 6 bases and J 8 bases; nucleotides not matched to a gene: 15. CDR1 MNHEY and CDR2 SVGAGI come from the germline V gene. CDR3 in amino acids: CASRLRQGGGIGYTF. DNA of the CDR3: TGTGCCAGCAGACTTAGACAGGGCGGCGGAATCGGCTACACCTTC.

The chain recombines TRBV7-2 with TRBJ2-1; possibly TRBD2 for D (5 bases). The CDR3 consists of 18 residues. Trimming left V 5 bases short and J 13 bases short, with 33 bases between. Germline lookup yields CDR1 SGHTA and CDR2 FQGNSA. The CDR3 nucleotides are TGTGCCAGCAGCCCCGGACCGCCTCCAACCCGTCTCGGGGAGACCCAGTTCTTC. The encoded protein is CASSPGPPPTRLGETQFF.

This sequence joins TRBV10-3 and TRBJ2-1; D assignment may be TRBD1 or TRBD2 (6 bases each). Trimming took off 0 bases at V and 0 bases at J, with 9 bases between the two ends. This CDR3 region has 16 residues. Germline CDR1 and CDR2: ENHRY and SYGVKD. Here the CDR3 DNA reads TGTGCCATCAGTGAGTCGGGGGGCTCCTCCTACAATGAGCAGTTCTTC. The encoded protein is CAISESGGSSYNEQFF.

The V call is TRBV5-1, the J call TRBJ2-2; D possibly matches TRBD1 or TRBD2 (5 bases each). Germline CDR1 and CDR2: SGHRS and YFSETQ. The length of the CDR3 is 18 residues. The V and J ends lost 4 bases and 2 bases respectively, with 21 bases between them. The CDR3: CASSPNRRDPDNTGELFF. CDR3 nucleotides: TGCGCCAGCAGCCCGAACCGCCGGGACCCCGATAACACCGGGGAGCTGTTTTTT.

The gene calls are TRBV7-9 and TRBJ2-7, with 8 bases fitting TRBD1. Germline V gene lookup returns CDR1 SEHNR and CDR2 FQNEAQ (reference sequence). V lost 1 base, J lost 0 bases, and 5 bases stayed unmatched. The CDR3 length is 16 residues. The CDR3, as DNA: TGTGCCAGCAGCTTAGGTAGGACAGGGAGCTCCTACGAGCAGTACTTC. Protein product: CASSLGRTGSSYEQYF.

This chain links TRBV15 with TRBJ2-1; 9 nucleotides agree with TRBD1. Trimming cost V 1 base and J 6 bases; bases outside gene matches: 4. The CDR3 has 15 residues. The germline gives CDR1 LNHNV, CDR2 YYDKDF (reference sequence). The CDR3 coding sequence is TGTGCCACCAGCAGAGCGGGACAGGGAATCAATGAGCAGTTCTTC. This sequence encodes CATSRAGQGINEQFF.

At least ten counts were recorded for this clonotype. The chain carries TRBV29-1 and TRBJ2-7; D possibly corresponds to TRBD1 (8 bases). V lost 1 base and J 2 bases, leaving 18 bases between the germline ends. The CDR3 has 16 amino acids. Germline V lookup: CDR1 SQVTM, CDR2 ANQGSEA. CDR3 sequence: CSVEGEDRAGAYEQYF. The CDR3 DNA reads TGCAGCGTTGAAGGGGAGGACAGGGCGGGGGCCTACGAGCAGTACTTC.

The J gene is TRBJ2-5, the V gene TRBV20-1; tentatively, D is TRBD1 (6 bases). The J call may not be correct, given that the DNA end is closer to TRBJ2-7. The CDR3 covers 12 residues. Germline values: CDR1 DFQATT, CDR2 SNEGSKA (reference sequence). In DNA form, the CDR3 reads TGCAGTGCTAGGGACAGTGCCTACGAGCAGTACTTC. Residues: CSARDSAYEQYF.